The clone carrying this T cell receptor (beta chain) has a handful of counts. Its specificity is not known. This may come from a read error, since a much larger clone is one base off. The sample belongs to a study of liver allograft versus peripheral blood T cells. Study-level information: Recipients' peripheral blood T cell receptor repertoires were compared with those in transplanted livers. Study-level findings and limits: It was reported that the T cell receptor repertoires found inside liver allografts differed from those that were detected in peripheral blood.

The CDR3 contains 11 residues. Per the germline V gene, CDR1 is SGHTA and CDR2 is FQGNSA. TCRdb reprocessed the reads with MiXCR, giving one entry per CDR3 protein. This sample carries about 8,400 distinct CDR3 sequences, 15% to 20% of them seen once, and the ten largest clones take approximately 4.4%. The chain joins TRBV7-2 to TRBJ2-1, with D uncertain. This TCR was sampled from a human patient who had a liver transplant. Some of the T cells may derive from the graft donor. CDR3 residues: CASILQNEQFF. The CDR3 DNA reads as TGTGCCAGCATCTTACAGAATGAGCAGTTCTTC. Combining the CDR3 with reference TRBV7-2 and TRBJ2-1 gives the whole variable domain GAGVSQSPSNKVTEKGKDVELRCDPISGHTALYWYRQSLGQGLEFLIYFQGNSAPDKSGLPSDRFSAERTGGSVSTLTIQRTQQEDSAVYLCASILQNEQFFGPGTRLTVL.